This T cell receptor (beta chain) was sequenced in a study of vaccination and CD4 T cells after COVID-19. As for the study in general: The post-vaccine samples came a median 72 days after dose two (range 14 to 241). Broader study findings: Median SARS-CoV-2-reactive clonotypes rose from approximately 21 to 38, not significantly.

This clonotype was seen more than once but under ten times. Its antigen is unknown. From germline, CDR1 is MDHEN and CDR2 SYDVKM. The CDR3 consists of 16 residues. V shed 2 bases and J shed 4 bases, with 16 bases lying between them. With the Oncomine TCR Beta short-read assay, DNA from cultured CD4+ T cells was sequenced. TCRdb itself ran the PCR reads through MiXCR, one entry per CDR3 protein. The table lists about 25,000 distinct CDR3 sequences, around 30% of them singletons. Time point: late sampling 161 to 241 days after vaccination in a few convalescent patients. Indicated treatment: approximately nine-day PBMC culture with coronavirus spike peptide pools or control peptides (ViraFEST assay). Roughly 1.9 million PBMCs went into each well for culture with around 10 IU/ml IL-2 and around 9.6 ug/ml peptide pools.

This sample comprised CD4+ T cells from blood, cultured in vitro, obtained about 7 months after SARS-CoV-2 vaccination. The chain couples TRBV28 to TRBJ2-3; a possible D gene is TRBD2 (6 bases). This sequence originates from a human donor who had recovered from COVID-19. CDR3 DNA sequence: TGTGCCAGCAGTTTACGAGAACTAGCAGGGCCAGATACGCAGTATTTT. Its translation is CASSLRELAGPDTQYF.